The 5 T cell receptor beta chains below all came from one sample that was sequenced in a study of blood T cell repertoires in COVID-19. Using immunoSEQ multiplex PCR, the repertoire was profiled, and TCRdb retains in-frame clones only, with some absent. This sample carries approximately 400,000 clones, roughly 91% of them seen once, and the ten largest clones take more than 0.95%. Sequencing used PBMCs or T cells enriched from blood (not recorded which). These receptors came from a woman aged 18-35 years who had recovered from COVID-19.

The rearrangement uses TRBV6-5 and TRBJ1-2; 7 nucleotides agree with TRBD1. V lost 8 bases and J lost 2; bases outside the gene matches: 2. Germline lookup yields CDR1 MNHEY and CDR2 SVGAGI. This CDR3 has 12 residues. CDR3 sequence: CASLDRNYGYTF. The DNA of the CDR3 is TGTGCCAGCCTGGACAGGAACTATGGCTACACCTTC.

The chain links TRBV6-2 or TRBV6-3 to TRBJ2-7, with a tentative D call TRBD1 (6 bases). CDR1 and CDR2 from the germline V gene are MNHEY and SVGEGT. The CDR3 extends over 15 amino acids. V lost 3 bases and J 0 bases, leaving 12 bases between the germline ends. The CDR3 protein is CASSYNRANSYEQYF. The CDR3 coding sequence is TGTGCCAGCAGTTATAACAGGGCGAACTCCTACGAGCAGTACTTC.

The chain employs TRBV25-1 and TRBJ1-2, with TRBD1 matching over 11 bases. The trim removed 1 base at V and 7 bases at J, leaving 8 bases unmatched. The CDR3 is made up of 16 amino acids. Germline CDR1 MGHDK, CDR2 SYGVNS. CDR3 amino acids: CASSESGQGARSGYTF. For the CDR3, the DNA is TGTGCCAGCAGTGAATCTGGACAGGGGGCTCGAAGTGGCTACACCTTC.

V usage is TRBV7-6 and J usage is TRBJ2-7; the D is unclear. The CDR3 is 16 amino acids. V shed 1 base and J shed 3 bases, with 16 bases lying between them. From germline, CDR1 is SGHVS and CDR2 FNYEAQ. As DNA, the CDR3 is TGTGCCAGCAGCTTAGTAGCTACACCTCCGCACTACGAGCAGTACTTC. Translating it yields CASSLVATPPHYEQYF.

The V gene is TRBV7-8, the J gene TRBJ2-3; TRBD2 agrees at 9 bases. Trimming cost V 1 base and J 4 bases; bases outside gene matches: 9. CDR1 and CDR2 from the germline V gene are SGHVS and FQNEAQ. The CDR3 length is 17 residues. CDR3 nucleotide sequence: TGTGCCAGCAGCTTAGGGGCTGGCGGGGGGGCTCCAGATACGCAGTATTTT. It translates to CASSLGAGGGAPDTQYF. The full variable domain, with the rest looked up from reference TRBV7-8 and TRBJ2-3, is GAGVSQSPRYKVAKRGQDVALRCDPISGHVSLFWYQQALGQGPEFLTYFQNEAQLDKSGLPSDRFFAERPEGSVSTLKIQRTQQEDSAVYLCASSLGAGGGAPDTQYFGPGTRLTVL.